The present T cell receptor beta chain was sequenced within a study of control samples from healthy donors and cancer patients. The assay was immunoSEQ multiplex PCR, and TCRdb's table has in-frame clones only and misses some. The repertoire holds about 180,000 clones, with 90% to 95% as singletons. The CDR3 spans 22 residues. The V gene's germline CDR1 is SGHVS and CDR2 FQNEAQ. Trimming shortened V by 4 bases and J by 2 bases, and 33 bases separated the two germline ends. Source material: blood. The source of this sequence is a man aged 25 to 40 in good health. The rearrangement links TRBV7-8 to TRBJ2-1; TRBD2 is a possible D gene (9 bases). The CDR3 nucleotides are TGTGCCAGCAGCTCAGGGGGCAGGTTCGAGACTAGCGGCCCTAGCCCCTACAATGAGCAGTTCTTC. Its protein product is CASSSGGRFETSGPSPYNEQFF.